These 22 T cell receptor beta chains were all obtained from the same sample, sequenced in a study of a mutant IDH1 vaccine in newly diagnosed glioma. Time point: week 47, end of study. Vaccination used 300 ug of mutant IDH1 20-mer peptide per dose, with topical imiquimod. The table came from immunoSEQ multiplex PCR; TCRdb's copy has only in-frame clones and leaves some out. The repertoire consists of some 60,000 clones, with around 83% occurring once and the leading ten covering 3% to 4%. These receptors lack a known antigen. This specimen was PBMCs, taken from a glioma patient whose treatment included an IDH1 peptide vaccine. These receptors originate from a woman between 45 and 60 years old with glioma.

The chain recombines TRBV2 with TRBJ1-1, with D uncertain. Trimming removed 5 bases from V and 8 bases from J, with 18 bases in between. The length of the CDR3 is 14 residues. Germline values: CDR1 SNHLY, CDR2 FYNNEI. CDR3 nucleotide sequence: TGTGCCAGCAGTTACCTCCGCCCCCCCGAAGAAGCTTTCTTT. It encodes CASSYLRPPEEAFF.

This clone appeared once. In nucleotides, the CDR3 is TGTGCCAGCAGCTTATCCTATAGCAATCAGCCCCAGCATTTT. This gives the protein CASSLSYSNQPQHF. The chain joins TRBV9 to TRBJ1-5; D not resolved. There are 14 residues in the CDR3. CDR1 and CDR2 from the germline V gene are SGDLS and YYNGEE. V was cut by 4 bases and J by 0 bases, with 8 bases left in between.

The genes are TRBV15 and TRBJ1-2, with D hard to call. The CDR3 has 16 residues. Between the trimmed V and J ends, which lost 0 bases and 1 base, there was a span of 12 bases. Looked up from germline, CDR1 is LNHNV and CDR2 is YYDKDF (reference sequence). The CDR3 loop reads CATSRDRADINYGYTF. The CDR3 DNA is TGTGCCACCAGCAGAGATCGGGCAGACATTAACTATGGCTACACCTTC.

The gene calls are TRBV11-3 and TRBJ2-7; the match to TRBD1 covers 9 bases. Germline CDR1 reads SGHNT; CDR2 reads YENEEA. The CDR3 runs to 19 residues. Unmatched junction bases numbered 17, after V lost 4 bases and J lost 1 base. The CDR3 region has the DNA TGTGCCAGCAGCTGGGTGGGTGGGACAGGGCCCCTTGAATCCTACGAGCAGTACTTC. Amino acids: CASSWVGGTGPLESYEQYF.

The chain has TRBV13 and TRBJ2-7; D possibly uses TRBD1 or TRBD2 (5 bases each). CDR3 length equals 14 residues. Per germline, CDR1 PRHDT and CDR2 FYEKMQ (reference sequence). Trimming shortened V by 10 bases and J by 1 base, and 17 bases separated the two germline ends. CDR3 region: CATCVGVASYEQYF. The CDR3 DNA sequence: TGTGCCACGTGCGTGGGGGTGGCTTCCTACGAGCAGTACTTC.

The V gene is TRBV7-2, the J gene TRBJ2-7; tentative D call: TRBD2 (5 bases). The V gene's germline CDR1 is SGHTA and CDR2 FQGNSA. The CDR3 sequence is 14 residues long. V dropped 4 bases and J dropped 3 bases, with 13 bases sitting between them. CDR3: CASSSPGKDYEQYF. The DNA of the CDR3 is TGTGCCAGCAGCTCCCCGGGGAAAGACTACGAGCAGTACTTC.

By frequency in the sample, this clone is medium-sized (0.01 to 0.1%). This chain links TRBV10-3 with TRBJ1-2, with 8 bases matching TRBD1. V was pared by 7 bases and J by 0 bases, with 13 bases of the junction left unmatched. This CDR3 contains 17 residues. Germline V gene data show CDR1 as ENHRY and CDR2 as SYGVKD. For the CDR3, the DNA is TGTGCCATCAAGGGAGAGTTGGGGGACAGGACTAACTATGGCTACACCTTC. It codes for CAIKGELGDRTNYGYTF.

The chain joins TRBV27 to TRBJ1-4, with 11 bases that match TRBD1. V lost 1 base and J lost 11; bases outside the gene matches: 6. This CDR3 comprises 15 residues. The V gene's germline CDR1 is MNHEY and CDR2 SMNVEV (reference sequence). CDR3 protein: CASSLYWGQGVKLFF. For the CDR3, the DNA is TGTGCCAGCAGTTTATATTGGGGACAGGGGGTGAAACTGTTTTTT.

The chain links TRBV14 to TRBJ1-1; D unresolved. V lost 3 bases to trimming and J lost 4 bases, with 9 bases between them. CDR1 SGHDN and CDR2 FVKESK come from the germline V gene. The CDR3 sequence is 13 residues long. The CDR3: CASSQSQSTEAFF. The CDR3 DNA is TGTGCCAGCAGCCAGTCCCAGAGCACTGAAGCTTTCTTT.

The chain combines TRBV19 with TRBJ1-1; no reliable D call. This CDR3 comprises 13 residues. Trimming left V 7 bases short and J 5 bases short, with 14 bases between. Looked up from germline, CDR1 is LNHDA and CDR2 is SQIVND (reference sequence). The DNA for the CDR3 is TGTGCCAGTACCAACTCTCGGGGAACTGAAGCTTTCTTT. Its protein is CASTNSRGTEAFF.

The V and J genes are TRBV9 and TRBJ2-2; D is ambiguous. V shed 4 bases and J shed 2 bases, with 6 bases lying between them. CDR1 is SGDLS and CDR2 is YYNGEE in the germline V gene. The length of the CDR3 is 13 residues. CDR3 loop: CASSPANTGELFF. Written as DNA, the CDR3 is TGTGCCAGCAGCCCGGCAAACACCGGGGAGCTGTTTTTT.

The chain uses TRBV6-1 and TRBJ2-7, with TRBD1 matching over 8 bases. Germline assignment: CDR1 MNHNS and CDR2 SASEGT. This CDR3 has 14 amino acids. The V segment lost 6 bases and the J segment 2 bases; nucleotides outside the gene matches: 6. Written as DNA, the CDR3 is TGTGCCAGCAGGACGGGACAGGTCGCCTACGAGCAGTACTTC. Translating gives CASRTGQVAYEQYF.

The chain joins TRBV7-2 to TRBJ2-3; 9 bases align to TRBD1. Germline V gene lookup returns CDR1 SGHTA and CDR2 FQGNSA. This CDR3 is built from 13 residues. V was clipped by 8 bases and J by 4 bases; unmatched bases: 4. The CDR3 nucleotides are TGTGCCAGCCTGGACAGGGGCCCAGATACGCAGTATTTT. Translating it yields CASLDRGPDTQYF.

The rearrangement uses TRBV6-1 and TRBJ2-5; TRBD2 agrees at 13 bases. Germline V gene lookup returns CDR1 MNHNS and CDR2 SASEGT. CDR3 length: 15 amino acids. V dropped 3 bases and J dropped 2; count of bases not matched to a gene: 0. The DNA of the CDR3 is TGTGCCAGCAGTGAGACTAGCGGGGGGCAAGAGACCCAGTACTTC. Protein: CASSETSGGQETQYF.

This clone came up once. The rearrangement links TRBV7-9 to TRBJ1-1; D is unresolved. This CDR3 contains 12 residues. CDR1 and CDR2 from the germline V gene are SEHNR and FQNEAQ (reference sequence). V was cut by 1 base and J by 8 bases, with 8 bases left in between. CDR3 nucleotides: TGTGCCAGCAGCTTAGTGACCACCGAAGCTTTCTTT. Protein product: CASSLVTTEAFF. Combining the CDR3 with reference TRBV7-9 and TRBJ1-1 gives the whole variable domain DTGVSQNPRHKITKRGQNVTFRCDPISEHNRLYWYRQTLGQGPEFLTYFQNEAQLEKSRLLSDRFSAERPKGSFSTLEIQRTEQGDSAMYLCASSLVTTEAFFGQGTRLTVV.

The genes are TRBV18 and TRBJ1-6; no reliable D call. Trimming took 3 bases from V and 0 from J, leaving 9 bases between them. CDR3 size: 16 residues. CDR1 and CDR2 from the germline V gene are KGHSH and LQKENI. The CDR3 reads CASSPQGSSYNSPLHF. Here the CDR3 DNA reads TGTGCCAGCTCACCTCAAGGCAGCTCCTATAATTCACCCCTCCACTTT.

The chain recombines TRBV2 with TRBJ1-6, with D unresolved. This CDR3 contains 15 residues. The germline V gene encodes CDR1 SNHLY and CDR2 FYNNEI. The ends were cut back, 7 bases at V and 5 bases at J, with 15 bases in the middle. The CDR3: CASMMGILNNSPLHF. In DNA form, the CDR3 reads TGTGCCAGCATGATGGGGATATTAAATAATTCACCCCTCCACTTT. The full variable domain, completed using reference TRBV2 and TRBJ1-6, is EPEVTQTPSHQVTQMGQEVILRCVPISNHLYFYWYRQILGQKVEFLVSFYNNEISEKSEIFDDQFSVERPDGSNFTLKIRSTKLEDSAMYFCASMMGILNNSPLHFGNGTRLTVT.

This clone was found once. The chain employs TRBV5-6 and TRBJ1-2; 7 bases align to TRBD1. Trimming at V came to 4 bases and at J to 4 bases, leaving 7 bases not matched to a gene. Germline loops: CDR1 SGHDT, CDR2 YYEEEE. The CDR3 length is 14 residues. The CDR3 bases are TGTGCCAGCAGCGTCCGGGACAGTCCCTATGGCTACACCTTC. It is translated as CASSVRDSPYGYTF.

The rearrangement joins TRBV10-3 to TRBJ2-7; tentatively, D is TRBD1 (6 bases). Germline CDR1 ENHRY, CDR2 SYGVKD. V lost 6 bases and J 1 base, leaving 7 bases between the germline ends. The CDR3 contains 12 residues. The DNA of the CDR3 is TGTGCCATCAGGGACAGATCCTACGAGCAGTACTTC. Translating it yields CAIRDRSYEQYF.

The chain combines TRBV6-1 with TRBJ1-2; TRBD1 matches 7 bases. Trimming took 5 bases from V and 10 from J; bases not matched to a gene: 7. The germline gives CDR1 MNHNS, CDR2 SASEGT. This CDR3 has 12 residues. This CDR3 reads CASSSDRRSYTF. The CDR3 DNA follows: TGTGCCAGCAGTTCGGACAGGAGATCCTACACCTTC.

In its sample, this clone was seen once. V usage is TRBV4-1 and J usage is TRBJ2-2; TRBD2 is a possible D gene (6 bases). This CDR3 spans 14 amino acids. Looked up from germline, CDR1 is MGHRA and CDR2 is YSYEKL. V lost 4 bases, J lost 6 bases, and 12 bases lay in between. The CDR3 DNA follows: TGCGCCAGCAGCCGGGGGGAGGCGCCCGGGGAGCTGTTTTTT. It translates to CASSRGEAPGELFF.

The chain couples TRBV5-1 to TRBJ2-3; D is undetermined. V lost 7 bases to trimming and J lost 2 bases, with 11 bases between them. CDR3 size: 13 residues. The germline V gene encodes CDR1 SGHRS and CDR2 YFSETQ. This chain's CDR3 is CASGRSDTDTQYF. DNA for the CDR3: TGCGCCAGCGGCAGGAGCGACACAGATACGCAGTATTTT.